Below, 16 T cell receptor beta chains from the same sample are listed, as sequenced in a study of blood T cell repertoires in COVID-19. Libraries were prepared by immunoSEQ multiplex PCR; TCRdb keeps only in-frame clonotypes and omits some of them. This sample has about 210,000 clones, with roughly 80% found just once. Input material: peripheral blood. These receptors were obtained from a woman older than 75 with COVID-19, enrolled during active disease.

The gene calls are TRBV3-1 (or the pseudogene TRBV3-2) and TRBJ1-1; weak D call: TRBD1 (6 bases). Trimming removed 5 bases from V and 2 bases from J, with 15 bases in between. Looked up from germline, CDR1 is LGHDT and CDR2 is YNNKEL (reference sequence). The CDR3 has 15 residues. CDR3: CASSARRTVNTEAFF. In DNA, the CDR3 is TGTGCCAGCAGCGCACGAAGGACAGTTAACACTGAAGCTTTCTTT.

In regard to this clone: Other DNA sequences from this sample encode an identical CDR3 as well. Here the CDR3 DNA reads TGTGCCACCTCGGGACAGGGAATCAATCAGCCCCAGCATTTT. This codes for CATSGQGINQPQHF. This chain joins TRBV24-1 and TRBJ1-5; 9 positions agree with TRBD1. V was pared by 9 bases and J by 3 bases, with 5 bases of the junction left unmatched. CDR1 is KGHDR, CDR2 SFDVKD, per germline. The CDR3 sequence is 14 residues long.

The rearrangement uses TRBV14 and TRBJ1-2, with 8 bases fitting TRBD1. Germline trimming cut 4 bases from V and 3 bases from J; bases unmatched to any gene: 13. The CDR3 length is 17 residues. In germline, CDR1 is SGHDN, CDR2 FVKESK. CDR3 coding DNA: TGTGCCAGCAGCCCTGGGACAGGTAAGTGGAAGGACTATGGCTACACCTTC. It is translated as CASSPGTGKWKDYGYTF.

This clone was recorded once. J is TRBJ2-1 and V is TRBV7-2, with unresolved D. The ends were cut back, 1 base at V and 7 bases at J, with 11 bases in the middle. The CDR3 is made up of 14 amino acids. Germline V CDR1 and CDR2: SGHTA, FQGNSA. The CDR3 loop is CASSLDRISNEQFF. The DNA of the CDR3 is TGTGCCAGCAGCTTAGATAGAATCTCGAATGAGCAGTTCTTC.

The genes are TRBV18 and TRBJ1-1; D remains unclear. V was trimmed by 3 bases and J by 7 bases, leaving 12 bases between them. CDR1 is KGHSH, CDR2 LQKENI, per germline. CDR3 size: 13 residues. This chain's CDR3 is CASSPSMELEAFF. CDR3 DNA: TGTGCCAGCTCACCGTCGATGGAGCTTGAAGCTTTCTTT.

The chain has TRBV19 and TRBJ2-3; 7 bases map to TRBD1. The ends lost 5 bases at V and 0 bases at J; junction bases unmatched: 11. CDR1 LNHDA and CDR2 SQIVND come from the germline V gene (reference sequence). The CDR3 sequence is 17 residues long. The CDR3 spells CASSASEQGFSTDTQYF. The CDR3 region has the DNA TGTGCCAGTAGTGCCTCGGAACAGGGGTTTAGCACAGATACGCAGTATTTT.

For the CDR3, the DNA is TGTGCCAGCAGTCGACAGTGGGATACGCAGTATTTT. Encoded protein: CASSRQWDTQYF. This rearrangement joins TRBV7-8 to TRBJ2-3; D is possibly TRBD1 (5 bases). CDR3 size: 12 residues. Germline-derived CDR1 and CDR2 are SGHVS and FQNEAQ. The V end was cut by 6 bases, the J end by 6 bases, with 10 bases between.

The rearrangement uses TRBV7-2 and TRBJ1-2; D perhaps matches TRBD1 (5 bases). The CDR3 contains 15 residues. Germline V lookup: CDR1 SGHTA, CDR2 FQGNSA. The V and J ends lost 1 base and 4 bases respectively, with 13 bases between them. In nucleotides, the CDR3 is TGTGCCAGCAGCTTAGAACCGACACAGGTCTATGGCTACACCTTC. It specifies CASSLEPTQVYGYTF.

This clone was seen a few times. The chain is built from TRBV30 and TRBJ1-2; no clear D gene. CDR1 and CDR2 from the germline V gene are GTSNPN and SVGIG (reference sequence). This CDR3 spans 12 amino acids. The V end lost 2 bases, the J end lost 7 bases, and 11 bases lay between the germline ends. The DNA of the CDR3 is TGTGCCTGGAGTCGTCAGTCATTTGGCTACACCTTC. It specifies CAWSRQSFGYTF.

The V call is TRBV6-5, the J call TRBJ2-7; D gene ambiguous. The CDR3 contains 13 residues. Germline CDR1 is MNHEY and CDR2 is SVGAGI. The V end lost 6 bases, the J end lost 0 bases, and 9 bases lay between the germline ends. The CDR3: CASRKISSYEQYF. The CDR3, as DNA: TGTGCCAGCAGGAAAATTAGCTCCTACGAGCAGTACTTC.

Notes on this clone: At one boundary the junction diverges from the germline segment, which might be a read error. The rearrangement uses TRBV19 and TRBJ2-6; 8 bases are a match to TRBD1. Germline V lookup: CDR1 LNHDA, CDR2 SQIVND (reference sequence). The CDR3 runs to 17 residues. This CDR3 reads CASSFRSDRAGANVLTF. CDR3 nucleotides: TGTGCCAGTAGTTTCCGATCGGACAGGGCTGGAGCCAACGTCCTGACTTTC.

The CDR3 nucleotides read TGTGCCAGCAGCGCCCCTAACCAAGAGACCCAGTACTTC. Residues: CASSAPNQETQYF. The rearrangement joins TRBV7-3 to TRBJ2-5; D unresolved. The CDR3 consists of 13 residues. Looked up from germline, CDR1 is SGHTA and CDR2 is FQGTGA. Trimming pared 5 bases from V and 0 bases from J, leaving 7 bases between.

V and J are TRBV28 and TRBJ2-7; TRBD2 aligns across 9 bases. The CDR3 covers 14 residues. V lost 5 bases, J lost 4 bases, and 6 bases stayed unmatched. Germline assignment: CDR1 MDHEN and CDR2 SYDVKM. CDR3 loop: CASSRSGGNYEQYF. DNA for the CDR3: TGTGCCAGCAGTCGAAGCGGGGGGAATTACGAGCAGTACTTC.

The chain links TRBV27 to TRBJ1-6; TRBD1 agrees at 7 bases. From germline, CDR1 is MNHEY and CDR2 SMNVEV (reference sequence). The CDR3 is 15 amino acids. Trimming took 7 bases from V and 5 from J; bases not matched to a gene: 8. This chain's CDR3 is CASTPGTVHNSPLHF. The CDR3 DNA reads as TGTGCCAGCACACCCGGGACAGTCCATAATTCACCCCTCCACTTT.

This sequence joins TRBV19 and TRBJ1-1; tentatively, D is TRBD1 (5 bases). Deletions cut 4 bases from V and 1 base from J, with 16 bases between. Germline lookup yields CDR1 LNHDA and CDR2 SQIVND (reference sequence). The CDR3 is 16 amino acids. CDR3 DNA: TGTGCCAGTAGTACGATTAAGGGACTTCGGAACACTGAAGCTTTCTTT. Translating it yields CASSTIKGLRNTEAFF.

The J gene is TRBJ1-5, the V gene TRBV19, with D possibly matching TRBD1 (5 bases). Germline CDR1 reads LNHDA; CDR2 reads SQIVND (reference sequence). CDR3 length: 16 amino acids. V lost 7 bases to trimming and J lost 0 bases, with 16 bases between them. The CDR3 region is CASTNGQGISNQPQHF. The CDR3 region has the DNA TGTGCCAGTACCAATGGGCAGGGTATTAGCAATCAGCCCCAGCATTTT.